This T cell receptor beta chain was captured in a study of shared clonotypes between healthy human individuals. General study points: Naive subsets usually exceeded memory subsets in estimated richness.

The V and J ends lost 3 bases and 5 bases respectively, with 16 bases between them. Germline V gene data show CDR1 as SNHLY and CDR2 as FYNNEI. This CDR3 comprises 16 residues. All donors were healthy HIV-negative adults lacking recent acute infections or vaccinations. On this clone: No antigen is known for it.

In the original workflow: Junction-only sequences produced by ImmunoSEQ had no quality scores, so filtering differed. Here immunoSEQ multiplex PCR was the method, and the copy in TCRdb shows in-frame clones only, minus some. That table supplies the V and J calls and clone size; D and trimming were determined from the DNA. This sample yields approximately 980,000 clones, of which less than 85% are seen a single time; about 1.5% belongs to the top ten. This chain links TRBV2 with TRBJ2-2; D tentatively fits TRBD1 or TRBD2 (6 bases each). This receptor was identified in a man aged 18 to 29 in good health. The sequencing input was memory CD4+ T cells sorted from blood. As for subset: CD45RA-negative fraction. CDR3 sequence (DNA): TGTGCCAGCAGTGAGGGCGGCCGGGGGCAAACCGGGGAGCTGTTTTTT. The encoded protein is CASSEGGRGQTGELFF.